This is a list of T cell receptor beta chains from one sample in a study of OX40 agonist ivuxolimab in advanced cancers. Clones were read by immunoSEQ multiplex PCR, and TCRdb kept only the in-frame ones, dropping some. The sample shows 52,000 or so clones, roughly 82% of them seen only once. Source: CD4+ or CD8+ T cells sorted from blood, taken in a trial of the OX40 agonist ivuxolimab. All receptors come from an adult with an advanced solid tumor such as melanoma, head and neck, liver or kidney cancer. Both conserved end residues are part of each CDR3. A D gene is named only where the DNA matches it firmly. A row's size may be missing; if present it is once, few, many or a size class.

V gene,D gene,clone size,J gene,CDR3 DNA,CDR3 protein
TRBV28,TRBD1,.,TRBJ2-4,TGTGCCAGCAGCAGATCAGACAGGGTAGCCAAAAACATTCAGTACTTC,CASSRSDRVAKNIQYF
TRBV7-2,TRBD2,.,TRBJ2-5,TGTGCCAGCAGCTTAGGAGTAGGGGCGGGAGGAGGAGAGACCCAGTACTTC,CASSLGVGAGGGETQYF
TRBV14,.,.,TRBJ1-6,TGTGCCAGCAGCCCTGGGGGTAGGAATTCACCCCTCCACTTT,CASSPGGRNSPLHF
TRBV5-6,.,few,TRBJ1-4,TGTGCCAGCAGCGGTCTCATACAGGGAGCCCTACCAAATGAAAAACTGTTTTTT,CASSGLIQGALPNEKLFF
TRBV28,.,.,TRBJ1-4,TGTGCCAGCAGCCGAGATGAAAAACTGTTTTTT,CASSRDEKLFF
TRBV6-5,.,.,TRBJ1-4,TGTGCCAGCAGTTACATGGGGGAAGGTGAAAAACTGTTTTTT,CASSYMGEGEKLFF
TRBV5-1,.,.,TRBJ1-1,TGCGCCAGCAGTTCTGAAGCGAACACTGAAGCTTTCTTT,CASSSEANTEAFF
TRBV7-2,TRBD2,.,TRBJ2-2,TGTGCCAGCAGCCGAGCGGGGGCGAACACCGGGGAGCTGTTTTTT,CASSRAGANTGELFF
TRBV10-2,TRBD1,.,TRBJ1-2,TGCGCCAGCAGGAGGACAGGGGGGGCCGATAACTATGGCTACACCTTC,CASRRTGGADNYGYTF
TRBV18,.,.,TRBJ1-4,TGTGCCAGCTCACCCCAGGATGAAAAACTGTTTTTT,CASSPQDEKLFF
TRBV9,TRBD1,.,TRBJ1-1,TGTGCCAGCAGCACCAATCCGGACAGGGGGCAGGGGAACACTGAAGCTTTCTTT,CASSTNPDRGQGNTEAFF
TRBV29-1,.,.,TRBJ2-1,TGCAGCGTTGAAGCGTCCGACAATGAGCAGTTCTTC,CSVEASDNEQFF
TRBV5-1,.,.,TRBJ2-2,TGCGCCAGCAGCCCTCGGGGGGCTAACACCGGGGAGCTGTTTTTT,CASSPRGANTGELFF
TRBV7-2,TRBD1,.,TRBJ1-2,TGTGCCAGCAGCGCGTTACAGGGGATCTATGGCTACACCTTC,CASSALQGIYGYTF
TRBV7-2,.,once,TRBJ2-3,TGTGCCAGCAGCTTAGGGGGCGGTGCCGTTGATACGCAGTATTTT,CASSLGGGAVDTQYF
TRBV5-1,TRBD1,once,TRBJ1-3,TGCGCCAGCAGCCCGCGACAGGGGGGAAACACCATATATTTT,CASSPRQGGNTIYF
TRBV10-2,TRBD1,few,TRBJ2-5,TGCGCCAGCAGCAAGACAGGGGTCCAAGAGACCCAGTACTTC,CASSKTGVQETQYF
TRBV7-9,.,.,TRBJ2-3,TGTGCCAGCAGCTTAATGCCCTTCGGCTACACAGATACGCAGTATTTT,CASSLMPFGYTDTQYF
TRBV5-4,.,.,TRBJ1-2,TGTGCCAGCAGCCCCGCTAGGGGTCGGGGCTACACCTTC,CASSPARGRGYTF
TRBV12-5,.,.,TRBJ2-7,TGTGCTAGTGGTTCCCAGGACGAGCAGTACTTC,CASGSQDEQYF
TRBV4-2,TRBD2,few,TRBJ2-5,TGTGCCAGCAGCCAAGGGACTAGCGGTCAAGAGACCCAGTACTTC,CASSQGTSGQETQYF
TRBV5-1,TRBD1,.,TRBJ2-7,TGCGCCAGCAGCGGGAAGACAGGGGCGAGCTTCTCCTACGAGCAGTACTTC,CASSGKTGASFSYEQYF
TRBV18,.,.,TRBJ1-5,TGTGCCAGCTCACTCCCAGGGGAGCCCCAGCATTTT,CASSLPGEPQHF
TRBV19,TRBD2,.,TRBJ2-2,TGTGCCAGTACCCCGGGACTAGCCTTAAAGAACACCGGGGAGCTGTTTTTT,CASTPGLALKNTGELFF
TRBV7-9,.,.,TRBJ2-2,TGTGCCAAACCGGGACTGTCGAACACCGGGGAGCTGTTTTTT,CAKPGLSNTGELFF
TRBV18,TRBD2,.,TRBJ2-1,TGTGCCAGCTCACCAGCCAAGGCGGGAGGAGGATACAATGAGCAGTTCTTC,CASSPAKAGGGYNEQFF
TRBV30,.,many,TRBJ1-1,TGTGCCTGGAGGAAGGGTATGTACACTGAAGCTTTCTTT,CAWRKGMYTEAFF
TRBV30,.,.,TRBJ1-3,TGTGCCTGGAGCCAAACAGGCTCTGGAAACACCATATATTTT,CAWSQTGSGNTIYF
TRBV11-2,.,few,TRBJ2-6,TGTGCCAGCAACAGGGCAGGGTTGGCCGGGGGGGCCAACGTCCTGACTTTC,CASNRAGLAGGANVLTF
TRBV6-1,.,.,TRBJ1-5,TGTGCCATTTCCCCCTGGATCGGGCAGCCCCAGCATTTT,CAISPWIGQPQHF
TRBV19,.,.,TRBJ2-7,TGTGCCAGTAGTATAGAAAAGGGGCCCTACGAGCAGTACTTC,CASSIEKGPYEQYF
TRBV2,TRBD1,.,TRBJ2-1,TGTGCCCTAAGTCACGGGACAGGGGTTTACAATGAGCAGTTCTTC,CALSHGTGVYNEQFF
TRBV28,.,.,TRBJ2-5,TGTGCCAGCAGTAAGTTGGACAGCCAAGAGACCCAGTACTTC,CASSKLDSQETQYF
TRBV4-1,TRBD2,.,TRBJ2-1,TGCGCCAGCCGCCTAGCGGGAGACAATGAGCAGTTCTTC,CASRLAGDNEQFF
TRBV5-6,.,.,TRBJ2-2,TGTGCCAGCACCATAAGGCCGGGTGGCGTGGGCACCGGGGAGCTGTTTTTT,CASTIRPGGVGTGELFF
TRBV7-2,.,.,TRBJ2-6,TGTGCCAGCAGCTCCCGGGGGATGTCCGGGGCCAACGTCCTGACTTTC,CASSSRGMSGANVLTF
TRBV28,.,.,TRBJ1-5,TGTGCCAGCAGTTTATTTTCTAACGATCAGCCCCAGCATTTT,CASSLFSNDQPQHF
TRBV11-2,.,once,TRBJ2-3,TGTGCCAGCAGCGTTTGGGGGGCAACAGATACGCAGTATTTT,CASSVWGATDTQYF
TRBV7-3,.,.,TRBJ2-7,TGTGCCAGCAGCTTCAATTCTGGGGTCTACGAGCAGTACTTC,CASSFNSGVYEQYF
TRBV29-1,TRBD2,.,TRBJ2-3,TGCAGCGTTGAAGGACAACCCAGGACTAGCGGGGCGCAGTATTTT,CSVEGQPRTSGAQYF
TRBV7-2,.,.,TRBJ2-2,TGTGCCAGCAGCCCACGACAGGGAGGCACCGGGGAGCTGTTTTTT,CASSPRQGGTGELFF
TRBV7-2,.,.,TRBJ1-2,TGTGCCAGCAGCTCCCTTTCTCTTTATGGCTACACCTTC,CASSSLSLYGYTF
TRBV5-6,TRBD1,.,TRBJ1-1,TGTGCCAGCAGCCAGATAGACAGGGGCGCTGAAGCTTTCTTT,CASSQIDRGAEAFF
TRBV7-9,.,.,TRBJ2-1,TGTGCCAGCAGCCACTTGGGTAGCTGGGGTGAGCAGTTCTTC,CASSHLGSWGEQFF
TRBV9,TRBD1,.,TRBJ2-2,TGTGCCAGCAGCGCAGGGACAGGGGGCACCGGGGAGCTGTTTTTT,CASSAGTGGTGELFF
TRBV5-1,TRBD1,few,TRBJ2-3,TGCGCCAGCAGCTTGGCGGTTGGGACAGGGGGTTCAGATACGCAGTATTTT,CASSLAVGTGGSDTQYF
TRBV19,.,.,TRBJ1-1,TGTGCCAGTAGTATCTCGGAGGGGACTGAAGCTTTCTTT,CASSISEGTEAFF
TRBV7-2,.,.,TRBJ2-7,TGTGCCAGCAGCTTACTCGCGGGGAGGTCCAACGAGCAGTACTTC,CASSLLAGRSNEQYF
TRBV10-1,.,once,TRBJ1-5,TGCGCCAGCAGTGAATCCGGGTATCAGCCCCAGCATTTT,CASSESGYQPQHF